The 32 T cell receptor beta chains below all came from one sample that was sequenced in a study of cytomegalovirus exposure and HLA in healthy donors. Both 60 Vbeta primers and 13 Jbeta primers went into the PCR. Clones were sequenced by immunoSEQ multiplex PCR, and TCRdb holds only the in-frame ones, with some missing. The table has 90,000 to 120,000 clones, roughly 87% seen once. Sequences were obtained from PBMCs. These receptors were taken from a man younger than 40 in good health and CMV-seropositive.

V is TRBV6-1 and J is TRBJ2-4; 7 nucleotides match TRBD1. V lost 7 bases and J lost 1; bases outside the gene matches: 4. Germline values: CDR1 MNHNS, CDR2 SASEGT. This CDR3 is built from 14 residues. CDR3 nucleotide sequence: TGTGCCAGCACAGAGGGGGCTGCCAAAAACATTCAGTACTTC. This codes for CASTEGAAKNIQYF.

The chain is built from TRBV11-2 and TRBJ2-7; D remains ambiguous. The CDR3 sequence is 11 residues long. In germline, CDR1 is SGHAT, CDR2 FQNNGV. The V end was cut by 5 bases, the J end by 9 bases, with 11 bases between. The CDR3 sequence is CASSPPGAQYF. The CDR3 region has the DNA TGTGCCAGCAGCCCCCCCGGTGCGCAGTACTTC.

The V and J genes are TRBV5-5 and TRBJ2-5, with D uncertain. This CDR3 region has 14 residues. Germline V gene lookup returns CDR1 SGHKS and CDR2 YYEKEE (reference sequence). The germline V and J ends were trimmed by 4 bases and 4 bases, with 14 bases remaining between them. In DNA form, the CDR3 reads TGTGCCAGCAGCCTCCGGTCTACCGTAGAGACCCAGTACTTC. This sequence encodes CASSLRSTVETQYF.

V usage is TRBV7-9 and J usage is TRBJ2-5; 7 bases align to TRBD2. The tail of the sequence fits TRBJ2-7 better, so the J call may be wrong. The germline CDR1 and CDR2 sequences are SEHNR and FQNEAQ (reference sequence). This CDR3 has 15 amino acids. This chain's CDR3 is CASSSITSVSYEQYF. As DNA, the CDR3 is TGTGCCAGCAGCTCTATTACTAGCGTCTCCTACGAGCAGTACTTC.

V is TRBV5-1 and J is TRBJ1-1; D is unclear. Germline V gene lookup returns CDR1 SGHRS and CDR2 YFSETQ. CDR3 length: 14 amino acids. Trimming took off 5 bases at V and 1 base at J, with 12 bases between the two ends. The CDR3 region is CASRYTTENTEAFF. The CDR3 region has the DNA TGCGCCAGCAGGTACACGACTGAGAACACTGAAGCTTTCTTT.

This rearrangement joins TRBV7-9 to TRBJ1-4; 12 bases align to TRBD1. Germline V lookup: CDR1 SEHNR, CDR2 FQNEAQ (reference sequence). V lost 5 bases to trimming and J lost 4 bases; unmatched junction nucleotides: 11. This CDR3 region has 18 residues. CDR3 in amino acids: CASSRPPGQGAVNEKLFF. Here the CDR3 DNA reads TGTGCCAGCAGCCGACCGCCGGGACAGGGGGCGGTTAATGAAAAACTGTTTTTT.

The rearrangement uses TRBV6-5 and TRBJ1-1; D gene unclear. Per germline, CDR1 MNHEY and CDR2 SVGAGI. The CDR3 runs 12 residues. Trimming took off 5 bases at V and 11 bases at J, with 15 bases between the two ends. For the CDR3, the DNA is TGTGCCAGCAGTCCACATTCCCGAGGGGCTTTCTTT. It codes for CASSPHSRGAFF.

With respect to this clone: Other DNA sequences in this sample translate to the same CDR3. The V gene is TRBV9, the J gene TRBJ2-3; possible D gene TRBD1, 6 bases. Germline V gene lookup returns CDR1 SGDLS and CDR2 YYNGEE. V was shortened by 0 bases and J by 1 base, with 6 bases between the two germline ends. The CDR3 consists of 14 residues. CDR3 bases: TGTGCCAGCAGCGTAGGACAGGGCACAGATACGCAGTATTTT. Amino acid sequence: CASSVGQGTDTQYF.

This chain uses TRBV7-9 with TRBJ2-7; tentative D call: TRBD1 (7 bases). The CDR3 has 15 amino acids. Trimming pared 4 bases from V and 5 bases from J, leaving 18 bases between. Germline CDR1 SEHNR, CDR2 FQNEAQ (reference sequence). The CDR3 sequence is CASSSRETGTDEQYF. The CDR3 DNA follows: TGTGCCAGCAGCTCCCGGGAGACAGGGACGGACGAGCAGTACTTC.

The sample holds a few counts of this clone. This rearrangement joins TRBV5-4 to TRBJ1-2; TRBD1 is a possible D gene (5 bases). There are 14 residues in the CDR3. The germline V gene has CDR1 SGHNT and CDR2 YYREEE (reference sequence). Trimming shortened V by 4 bases and J by 5 bases, and 15 bases separated the two germline ends. Here the CDR3 DNA reads TGTGCCAGCAGCCCAGGGACGGAGGGATATGGCTACACCTTC. As protein: CASSPGTEGYGYTF.

This chain joins TRBV2 and TRBJ2-2, with D tentatively TRBD1 (5 bases). CDR3 length: 14 amino acids. Germline CDR1 SNHLY, CDR2 FYNNEI. Trimming pared 2 bases from V and 5 bases from J, leaving 9 bases between. CDR3 sequence (DNA): TGTGCCAGCAGTGAACCCAGGGTGACCGGGGAGCTGTTTTTT. Translated: CASSEPRVTGELFF.

This clone was recorded once. The rearrangement joins TRBV30 to TRBJ2-1; D possibly corresponds to TRBD1 (6 bases). The V and J ends lost 4 bases and 5 bases respectively, with 12 bases between them. Germline CDR1 is GTSNPN and CDR2 is SVGIG (reference sequence). This CDR3 is 13 amino acids long. CDR3 residues: CAWITQGNNEQFF. Written as DNA, the CDR3 is TGTGCCTGGATCACACAGGGTAACAATGAGCAGTTCTTC.

The chain uses TRBV6-5 and TRBJ2-7; TRBD1 matches at 11 bases. From germline, CDR1 is MNHEY and CDR2 SVGAGI. This CDR3 comprises 15 residues. Trimming removed 4 bases from V and 3 bases from J; junction bases left unmatched: 5. CDR3 region: CASSSAGTGGYEQYF. The CDR3 region has the DNA TGTGCCAGCAGTTCGGCCGGGACAGGGGGCTACGAGCAGTACTTC.

The rearrangement links TRBV15 to TRBJ2-2; no definite D call. The CDR3 is 14 residues long. The germline V gene encodes CDR1 LNHNV and CDR2 YYDKDF (reference sequence). V lost 6 bases and J lost 0, with 8 bases in between. This CDR3 is CATSLTPNTGELFF. The CDR3 DNA reads TGTGCCACCAGTCTTACTCCGAACACCGGGGAGCTGTTTTTT.

V is TRBV6-1 and J is TRBJ1-2, with no clear D. Germline lookup yields CDR1 MNHNS and CDR2 SASEGT. The length of the CDR3 is 13 residues. V lost 6 bases to trimming and J lost 0 bases, with 8 bases between them. The DNA of the CDR3 is TGTGCCAGCAGCAGACACCCTAACTATGGCTACACCTTC. Its protein product is CASSRHPNYGYTF.

The chain is built from TRBV11-2 and TRBJ1-6; 7 bases agree with TRBD1. J lost 7 bases, V lost 5 bases, and 11 bases had no gene match. Germline V gene lookup returns CDR1 SGHAT and CDR2 FQNNGV. The CDR3 covers 16 residues. CDR3 in DNA: TGTGCCAGCAGCCCTGAAAGGGGGCGCGGGAATTCACCCCTCCACTTT. Its protein product is CASSPERGRGNSPLHF.

V usage is TRBV19 and J usage is TRBJ2-6, with D maybe TRBD2 (6 bases). This CDR3 comprises 16 residues. CDR1 is LNHDA, CDR2 SQIVND, per germline (reference sequence). Trimming shortened V by 5 bases and J by 2 bases, and 13 bases separated the two germline ends. In DNA form, the CDR3 reads TGTGCCAGTAGTCCCCTGGCGGGAACTGGGGCCAACGTCCTGACTTTC. It translates to CASSPLAGTGANVLTF.

The rearrangement uses TRBV7-9 and TRBJ1-4, with D hard to call. V lost 1 base, J lost 0 bases, and 9 bases lay in between. The CDR3 spans 16 residues. Per germline, CDR1 SEHNR and CDR2 FQNEAQ (reference sequence). CDR3 loop: CASSLEAVATNEKLFF. The CDR3, as DNA: TGTGCCAGCAGCTTAGAAGCGGTAGCAACTAATGAAAAACTGTTTTTT.

The sample holds one count of this clone. The chain carries TRBV5-4 and TRBJ1-1, with D hard to call. Trimming removed 1 base from V and 0 bases from J, with 7 bases in between. In germline, CDR1 is SGHNT, CDR2 YYREEE (reference sequence). The CDR3 sequence is 14 residues long. The CDR3 reads CASSLMSLNTEAFF. The CDR3 bases are TGTGCCAGCAGCTTGATGTCTTTGAACACTGAAGCTTTCTTT.

This chain joins TRBV7-8 and TRBJ2-1; TRBD2 aligns across 11 bases. V was pared by 3 bases and J by 9 bases, with 4 bases of the junction left unmatched. This CDR3 is built from 14 residues. Germline lookup yields CDR1 SGHVS and CDR2 FQNEAQ. The CDR3 loop is CASSFSGGATEQFF. The CDR3 nucleotides read TGTGCCAGCAGCTTTAGCGGGGGGGCTACTGAGCAGTTCTTC.

The chain joins TRBV9 to TRBJ1-5; D ambiguous. The CDR3 length is 17 residues. Trimming took off 0 bases at V and 2 bases at J, with 15 bases between the two ends. CDR1 SGDLS and CDR2 YYNGEE come from the germline V gene. The CDR3 bases are TGTGCCAGCAGCGTAGACGATGGAGGGCCGGGCAATCAGCCCCAGCATTTT. It translates to CASSVDDGGPGNQPQHF.

The chain recombines TRBV9 with TRBJ1-1; the match to TRBD1 covers 7 bases. Germline V CDR1 and CDR2: SGDLS, YYNGEE. CDR3 length: 15 residues. V gave up 3 bases and J gave up 1 base; unmatched junction bases: 6. CDR3 region: CASSARAGGNTEAFF. CDR3 bases: TGTGCCAGCAGCGCCAGAGCAGGGGGGAACACTGAAGCTTTCTTT.

The V call is TRBV12-5, the J call TRBJ1-1; D is perhaps TRBD1 (5 bases). Trimming shortened V by 0 bases and J by 4 bases, and 12 bases separated the two germline ends. Germline loops: CDR1 LGHNT, CDR2 FRNRAP. There are 15 residues in the CDR3. The CDR3 is CASGLVVGVGTEAFF. The CDR3 nucleotides are TGTGCTAGTGGTTTGGTTGTAGGGGTTGGCACTGAAGCTTTCTTT. Full variable domain (rest looked up from reference TRBV12-5 and TRBJ1-1): DARVTQTPRHKVTEMGQEVTMRCQPILGHNTVFWYRQTMMQGLELLAYFRNRAPLDDSGMPKDRFSAEMPDATLATLKIQPSEPRDSAVYFCASGLVVGVGTEAFFGQGTRLTVV.

The chain links TRBV6-5 to TRBJ2-1; no clear D. The CDR3 is 11 amino acids. Trimming cost V 7 bases and J 10 bases, with 11 bases left between them. The germline CDR1 and CDR2 sequences are MNHEY and SVGAGI. CDR3 nucleotides: TGTGCCAGCACCGCCCGCCGGGAGCAGTTCTTC. Translating it yields CASTARREQFF.

This chain connects TRBV5-8 to TRBJ2-3; the D gene is possibly TRBD1 (6 bases). CDR1 is SGHTS, CDR2 YDEGEE, per germline. The CDR3 spans 16 residues. The V and J ends lost 0 bases and 2 bases respectively, with 13 bases between them. The CDR3 bases are TGTGCCAGCAGCTTGGGAAACAGGGATCCCACAGATACGCAGTATTTT. It codes for CASSLGNRDPTDTQYF.

The chain combines TRBV19 with TRBJ1-2; TRBD1 is a possible D gene (6 bases). Germline lookup yields CDR1 LNHDA and CDR2 SQIVND (reference sequence). Between the trimmed V and J ends, which lost 2 bases and 8 bases, there was a span of 12 bases. This CDR3 region has 13 residues. Here the CDR3 reads CASSIRGAQGYTF. CDR3 DNA sequence: TGTGCCAGTAGTATACGGGGGGCGCAAGGCTACACCTTC.

V is TRBV5-4 and J is TRBJ1-4, with TRBD1 matching 7 bases. CDR1 is SGHNT and CDR2 is YYREEE in the germline V gene (reference sequence). V was clipped by 2 bases and J by 7 bases; unmatched bases: 11. This CDR3 has 16 residues. For the CDR3, the DNA is TGTGCCAGCAGCTTACAGGGGAGCGTAGGTGGTGAAAAACTGTTTTTT. It yields the protein CASSLQGSVGGEKLFF.

The chain has TRBV30 and TRBJ2-6; 9 bases line up with TRBD1. The CDR3 length is 15 residues. The trim removed 0 bases at V and 8 bases at J, leaving 5 bases unmatched. Germline CDR1 reads GTSNPN; CDR2 reads SVGIG (reference sequence). For the CDR3, the DNA is TGTGCCTGGAGTGTTGAGACAGGGGGACCCAACGTCCTGACTTTC. Translating gives CAWSVETGGPNVLTF.

The chain links TRBV5-4 to TRBJ2-7, with D possibly being TRBD2 (6 bases). Germline V lookup: CDR1 SGHNT, CDR2 YYREEE (reference sequence). Trimming left V 5 bases short and J 7 bases short, with 19 bases between. This CDR3 has 14 residues. The CDR3 DNA reads TGTGCCAGCAGGCGGGACCTACGAGGGAAAGAGCAGTACTTC. This codes for CASRRDLRGKEQYF.

Remarks on this clone: A much larger clone sits a single nucleotide away, making a read error possible. The chain recombines TRBV7-9 with TRBJ2-2; 9 bases are a match to TRBD1. The CDR3 spans 16 residues. CDR1 is SEHNR and CDR2 is FQNEAQ in the germline V gene (reference sequence). CDR3 region: CSSSVRQGGLTGELFF. In DNA, the CDR3 is TGTTCCAGCAGCGTCAGACAGGGGGGTCTAACCGGGGAGCTGTTTTTT.

The chain recombines TRBV18 with TRBJ1-1, with D unresolved. Trimming stripped 0 bases from V and 2 bases from J, with 16 bases between. Germline V gives CDR1 KGHSH, CDR2 LQKENI. There are 17 residues in the CDR3. CDR3 DNA: TGTGCCAGCTCACCACCAAACCAGGCCCTTACTAACACTGAAGCTTTCTTT. Translation: CASSPPNQALTNTEAFF.

The chain has TRBV6-7 and TRBJ2-3; 8 bases are shared with TRBD1. TRBV6-7 is labeled an ORF, and its function is uncertain. After removal of 2 bases from V and 3 bases from J, the junction contained 13 bases not matched to a gene. The CDR3 sequence is 18 residues long. The CDR3 region is CASSYPTQGRGQTDTQYF. The CDR3 DNA reads as TGTGCCAGCAGTTACCCGACCCAAGGCAGGGGGCAGACAGATACGCAGTATTTT.